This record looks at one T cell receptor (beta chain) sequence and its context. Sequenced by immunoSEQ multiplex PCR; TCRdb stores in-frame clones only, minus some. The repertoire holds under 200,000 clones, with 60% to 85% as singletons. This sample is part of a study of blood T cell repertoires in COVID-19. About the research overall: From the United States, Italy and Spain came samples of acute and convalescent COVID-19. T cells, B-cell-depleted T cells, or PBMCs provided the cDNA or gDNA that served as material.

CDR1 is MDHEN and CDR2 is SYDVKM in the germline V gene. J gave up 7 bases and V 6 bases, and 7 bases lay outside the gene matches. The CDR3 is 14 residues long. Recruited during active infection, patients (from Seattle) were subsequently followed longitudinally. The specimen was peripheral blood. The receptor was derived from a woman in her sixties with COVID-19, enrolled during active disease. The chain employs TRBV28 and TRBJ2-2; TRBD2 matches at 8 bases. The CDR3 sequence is CASRPGLGVGELFF. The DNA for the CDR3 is TGTGCCAGCAGGCCGGGACTAGGGGTCGGGGAGCTGTTTTTT.